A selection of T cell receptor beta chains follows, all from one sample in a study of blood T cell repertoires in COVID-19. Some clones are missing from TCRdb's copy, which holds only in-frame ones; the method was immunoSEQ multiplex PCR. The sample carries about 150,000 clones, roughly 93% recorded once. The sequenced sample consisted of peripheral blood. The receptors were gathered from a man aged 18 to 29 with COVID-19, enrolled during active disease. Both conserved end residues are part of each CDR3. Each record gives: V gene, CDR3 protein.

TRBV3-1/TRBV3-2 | CASSQGLAGLTGELFF
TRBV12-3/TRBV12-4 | CASSFVANTEAFF
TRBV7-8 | CASREAGVYNEQFF
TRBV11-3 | CASSPGQRINNEQFF
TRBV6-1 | CASSDVLAGGPNEQYF
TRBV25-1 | CASSVWAQNTQYF
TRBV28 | CASTAGAEKLFF
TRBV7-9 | CASSADRTDGAFF
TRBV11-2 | CASSPGDFNQETQYF
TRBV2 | CAIRAPGLGEKLLF
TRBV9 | CASSGGQGTGELFF
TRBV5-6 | CASSRRLAGDSTDTQYF
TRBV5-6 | CASSLAAGTMTSGVLGQFF
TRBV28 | CASSPLTGEGGYTF
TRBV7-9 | CASSLNLGLPNTEAFF
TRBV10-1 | CASSEGQGVSHEQYF
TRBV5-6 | CASSAGATEAFF
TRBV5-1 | CASSLDGGFSGNSPLHF
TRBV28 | CASSHNRDREPTHQASYNSPLHF
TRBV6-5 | CATLESAYNEQFF
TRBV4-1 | CASSPGVRGRYPNEKLLF
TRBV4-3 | CASSQGARESGNTIYF
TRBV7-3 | CASSRGQGWSGELFF
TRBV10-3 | CAISEIRGSYEQYF
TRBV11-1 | CASSEDRASTDTQYF
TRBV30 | CAWSVRRTGGYQPQHF